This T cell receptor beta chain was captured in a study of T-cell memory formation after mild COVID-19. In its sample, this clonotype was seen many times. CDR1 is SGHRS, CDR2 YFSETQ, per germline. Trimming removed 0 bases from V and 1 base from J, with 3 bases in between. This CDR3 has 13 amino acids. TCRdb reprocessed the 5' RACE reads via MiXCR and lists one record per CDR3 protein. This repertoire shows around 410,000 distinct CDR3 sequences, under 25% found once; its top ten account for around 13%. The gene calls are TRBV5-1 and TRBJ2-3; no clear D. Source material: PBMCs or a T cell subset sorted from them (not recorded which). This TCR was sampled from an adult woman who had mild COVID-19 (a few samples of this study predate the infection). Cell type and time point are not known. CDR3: CASSLGGTDTQYF. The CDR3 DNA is TGCGCCAGCAGCTTGGGGGGCACAGATACGCAGTATTTT.